The clone carrying this T cell receptor (beta chain) was seen only once. These data belong to a study of blood T cell repertoires in COVID-19. The protocol was immunoSEQ multiplex PCR, while the TCRdb copy is restricted to in-frame clones and leaves out a portion. The sample carries about 260,000 clones, 70% to 90% recorded once. Sequencing used peripheral blood. The origin of this receptor is a woman aged 45-60 years with acute or convalescent COVID-19.

CDR3 sequence (DNA): TGTGCCAGCAGCTGGACAGGGGCAAATCAGCCCCAGCATTTT. Encoded protein: CASSWTGANQPQHF. The chain is built from TRBV7-9 and TRBJ1-5; TRBD1 matches at 9 bases. The CDR3 is 14 amino acids. With 4 bases clipped from V and 4 bases from J, the junction kept 2 bases outside the gene matches. The germline V gene has CDR1 SEHNR and CDR2 FQNEAQ (reference sequence).